This T cell receptor (beta chain) was recovered during a study of CD8+ T cells in alopecia areata. As for the study in general: Those treated were given oral tofacitinib at 5 to 10 mg twice daily.

The CDR3 is made up of 10 amino acids. Trimming stripped 5 bases from V and 5 bases from J, with 6 bases between. In germline, CDR1 is SQVTM, CDR2 ANQGSEA. Treatment noted: oral pan-JAK inhibitor, 5-10 mg twice daily. To note about this clone: Its matching antigen is unknown.

After isolation, RNA underwent reverse transcription to generate cDNA as the sequencing template. Assay used: immunoSEQ multiplex PCR; TCRdb lists only in-frame clones, some missing. Of roughly 220,000 clones listed, 35% to 45% are singletons. Study-level results: Persistence in scalp and blood during tofacitinib was observed for many expanded lesional clones. Affected lesional scalp, above all in alopecia totalis/universalis, was more clonal than normal scalp.

This chain connects TRBV29-1 to TRBJ1-1, with no clear D. This sequence originates from a human donor with alopecia areata. Sequenced material: CD4+ T cells sorted from blood, taken between weeks 30 and 35, from a patient treated with tofacitinib. The CDR3 is CSVYMTEAFF. The CDR3 coding sequence is TGCAGCGTTTACATGACTGAAGCTTTCTTT. Combining the CDR3 with reference TRBV29-1 and TRBJ1-1 gives the whole variable domain SAVISQKPSRDICQRGTSLTIQCQVDSQVTMMFWYRQQPGQSLTLIATANQGSEATYESGFVIDKFPISRPNLTFSTLTVSNMSPEDSSIYLCSVYMTEAFFGQGTRLTVV.